A single sample is the source of the 7 T cell receptor beta chains below, sequenced in a study of CD8+ T cells in alopecia areata. Following extraction, RNA underwent reverse transcription to cDNA, which served as the sequencing template. Profiling relied on immunoSEQ multiplex PCR, and the TCRdb table lists in-frame clones only, not all of them. Here the sample spans fewer than 200,000 clones, approximately 65% being singletons. Sequencing was performed on CD8+ T cells sorted from blood, taken at week 0. Receptor source: a human donor with alopecia areata.

J is TRBJ2-3 and V is TRBV9; 8 bases fit TRBD2. The CDR3 sequence is 15 residues long. V lost 6 bases, J lost 1 base, and 7 bases stayed unmatched. CDR1 is SGDLS and CDR2 is YYNGEE in the germline V gene. CDR3 loop: CASTREGTGTDTQYF. The CDR3 nucleotides read TGTGCCAGCACCCGGGAGGGCACGGGCACAGATACGCAGTATTTT.

The chain combines TRBV19 with TRBJ1-6; D gene unclear. CDR3 length: 16 amino acids. Between the trimmed V and J ends, which lost 7 bases and 0 bases, there was a span of 13 bases. Per the germline V gene, CDR1 is LNHDA and CDR2 is SQIVND (reference sequence). As DNA, the CDR3 is TGTGCCAGTACCCCCGGAGGGTACTCCTATAATTCACCCCTCCACTTT. Its protein product is CASTPGGYSYNSPLHF.

Here the CDR3 reads CASSMGRGPPNYGYTF. The CDR3 nucleotides are TGTGCCAGTAGTATGGGACGGGGACCACCTAACTATGGCTACACCTTC. The chain carries TRBV19 and TRBJ1-2; perhaps TRBD1 as D (5 bases). Germline V gives CDR1 LNHDA, CDR2 SQIVND (reference sequence). V lost 3 bases and J 0 bases, leaving 14 bases between the germline ends. The CDR3 runs 16 residues. Drawing the rest from reference TRBV19 and TRBJ1-2, the complete variable domain is DGGITQSPKYLFRKEGQNVTLSCEQNLNHDAMYWYRQDPGQGLRLIYYSQIVNDFQKGDIAEGYSVSREKKESFPLTVTSAQKNPTAFYLCASSMGRGPPNYGYTFGSGTRLTVV.

The V and J genes are TRBV10-3 and TRBJ2-7; tentative D call: TRBD1 (6 bases). Trimming removed 6 bases at V and 2 bases at J, with 14 bases between. The CDR3 spans 14 residues. In germline, CDR1 is ENHRY, CDR2 SYGVKD. For the CDR3, the DNA is TGTGCCATCAGGAGTTTAGGGGGTGCCTACGAGCAGTACTTC. Translation gives CAIRSLGGAYEQYF.

V gene TRBV4-1 combines with J gene TRBJ1-3, with D unresolved. CDR1 is MGHRA and CDR2 is YSYEKL in the germline V gene. This CDR3 has 13 residues. Between the trimmed V and J ends, which lost 8 bases and 0 bases, there was a span of 8 bases. The CDR3 coding sequence is TGCGCCAGCGCCAGTGTCTCTGGAAACACCATATATTTT. Amino acids: CASASVSGNTIYF.

The chain combines TRBV7-8 with TRBJ2-1, with D possibly TRBD2 on 5 matching bases. The CDR3 length is 13 residues. CDR1 SGHVS and CDR2 FQNEAQ come from the germline V gene. V was cut by 6 bases and J by 5 bases, with 11 bases left in between. Written as DNA, the CDR3 is TGTGCCAGCAGGCACGGGGTGGACAATGAGCAGTTCTTC. Protein: CASRHGVDNEQFF.

The V gene is TRBV4-1, the J gene TRBJ2-2; TRBD2 agrees at 7 bases. Trimming took 3 bases from V and 6 from J; bases not matched to a gene: 7. CDR1 is MGHRA and CDR2 is YSYEKL in the germline V gene. The CDR3 has 15 residues. CDR3 coding DNA: TGCGCCAGCAGCCAGGGCGGGGGAAGCGCCGGGGAGCTGTTTTTT. This codes for CASSQGGGSAGELFF.